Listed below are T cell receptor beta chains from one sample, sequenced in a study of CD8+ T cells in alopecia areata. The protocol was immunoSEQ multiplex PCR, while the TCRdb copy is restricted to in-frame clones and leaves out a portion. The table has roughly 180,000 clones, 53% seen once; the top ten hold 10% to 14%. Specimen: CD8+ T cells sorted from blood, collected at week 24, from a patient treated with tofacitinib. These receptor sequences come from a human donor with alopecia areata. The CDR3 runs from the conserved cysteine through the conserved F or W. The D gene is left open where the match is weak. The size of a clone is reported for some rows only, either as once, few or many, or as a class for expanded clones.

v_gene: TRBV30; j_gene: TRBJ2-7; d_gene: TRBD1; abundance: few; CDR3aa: CAWSWGTGTYEQYF; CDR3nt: TGTGCCTGGAGTTGGGGGACAGGGACCTACGAGCAGTACTTC
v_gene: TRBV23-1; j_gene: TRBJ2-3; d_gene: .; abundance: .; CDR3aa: CASFSWASYYTDTQYF; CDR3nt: TGCGCCAGCTTCAGCTGGGCTAGCTATTACACAGATACGCAGTATTTT
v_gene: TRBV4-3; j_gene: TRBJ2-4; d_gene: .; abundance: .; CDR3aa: CASSQAGTSLAKNIQYF; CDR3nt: TGCGCCAGCAGCCAAGCCGGGACATCTTTAGCCAAAAACATTCAGTACTTC
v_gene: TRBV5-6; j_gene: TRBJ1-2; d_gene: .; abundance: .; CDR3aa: CASSLPGDLYGYTF; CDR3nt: TGTGCCAGCAGCTTGCCAGGGGACCTCTATGGCTACACCTTC
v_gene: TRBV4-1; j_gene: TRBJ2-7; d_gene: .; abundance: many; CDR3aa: CASSQEWGTENYEQYF; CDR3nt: TGCGCCAGCAGCCAAGAATGGGGGACGGAAAACTACGAGCAGTACTTC
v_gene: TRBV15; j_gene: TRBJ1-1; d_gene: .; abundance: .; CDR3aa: CATSRDFGTKAFF; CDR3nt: TGTGCCACCAGCAGAGATTTTGGAACAAAGGCTTTCTTT
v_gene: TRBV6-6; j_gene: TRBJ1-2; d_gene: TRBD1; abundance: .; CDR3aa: CASSYRQGDYGYTF; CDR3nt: TGTGCCAGCAGTTACAGGCAGGGGGACTATGGCTACACCTTC
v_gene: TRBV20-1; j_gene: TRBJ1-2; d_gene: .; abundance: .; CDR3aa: CSARDSPGDAF; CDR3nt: TGCAGTGCTAGAGATTCTCCCGGGGACGCCTTC
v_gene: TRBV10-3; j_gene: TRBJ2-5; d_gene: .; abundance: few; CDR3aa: CAISEVVQETQYF; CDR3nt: TGTGCCATCAGTGAAGTAGTTCAAGAGACCCAGTACTTC
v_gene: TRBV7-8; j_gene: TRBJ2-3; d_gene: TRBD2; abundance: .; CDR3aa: CASSLLGSRLAGPSSDTQYF; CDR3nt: TGTGCCAGCAGCTTGTTAGGTAGTCGGCTAGCGGGACCTTCATCAGATACGCAGTATTTT
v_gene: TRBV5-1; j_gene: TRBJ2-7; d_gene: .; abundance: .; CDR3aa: CASRGETSYEQYF; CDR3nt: TGCGCCAGCAGGGGTGAAACATCCTACGAGCAGTACTTC
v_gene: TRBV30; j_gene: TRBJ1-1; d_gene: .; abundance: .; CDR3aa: CAWGPFEAFF; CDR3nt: TGTGCCTGGGGCCCGTTCGAAGCTTTCTTT
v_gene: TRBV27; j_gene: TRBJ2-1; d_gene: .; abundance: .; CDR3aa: CASRTTTNNEQFF; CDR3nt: TGTGCCAGCCGCACGACTACTAACAATGAGCAGTTCTTC
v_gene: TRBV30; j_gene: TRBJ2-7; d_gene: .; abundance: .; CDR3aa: CAWRVGYSYEQYF; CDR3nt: TGTGCCTGGAGGGTAGGATACTCCTACGAGCAGTACTTC
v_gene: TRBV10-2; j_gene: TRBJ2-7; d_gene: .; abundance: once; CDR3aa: CASSEGHEQYF; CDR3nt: TGCGCCAGCAGTGAGGGACACGAGCAGTACTTC
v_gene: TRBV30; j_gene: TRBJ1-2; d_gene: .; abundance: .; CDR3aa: CAWSPGHSNYGYTF; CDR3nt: TGTGCCTGGAGTCCCGGACACTCTAACTATGGCTACACCTTC
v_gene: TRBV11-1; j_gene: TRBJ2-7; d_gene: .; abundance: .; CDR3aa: CASSSVGEAYEQYF; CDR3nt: TGTGCCAGCAGCTCGGTTGGAGAAGCCTACGAGCAGTACTTC
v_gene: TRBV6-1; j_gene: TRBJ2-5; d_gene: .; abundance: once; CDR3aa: CASSGQTRQRRETQYF; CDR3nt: TGTGCCAGCAGTGGACAAACACGGCAACGCAGAGAGACCCAGTACTTC
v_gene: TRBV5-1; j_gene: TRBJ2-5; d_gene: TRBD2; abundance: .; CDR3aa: CASGRTSGGGETQYF; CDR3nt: TGCGCCAGCGGAAGGACTAGCGGGGGAGGAGAGACCCAGTACTTC
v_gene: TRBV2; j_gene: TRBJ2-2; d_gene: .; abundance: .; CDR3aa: CASTPTGELFF; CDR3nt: TGTGCCAGCACCCCCACCGGGGAGCTGTTTTTT
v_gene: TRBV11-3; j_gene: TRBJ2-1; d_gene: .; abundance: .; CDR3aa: CASSLDRGGEQFF; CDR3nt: TGTGCCAGCAGCTTGGACAGAGGAGGTGAGCAGTTCTTC
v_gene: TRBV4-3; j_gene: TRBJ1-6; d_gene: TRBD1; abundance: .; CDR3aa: CASSQSDRGRNSPLHF; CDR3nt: TGCGCCAGCAGCCAATCGGACAGGGGGAGGAATTCACCCCTCCACTTT
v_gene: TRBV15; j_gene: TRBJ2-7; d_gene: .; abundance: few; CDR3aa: CATSRENTYEQYF; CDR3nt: TGTGCCACCAGCAGAGAAAATACCTACGAGCAGTACTTC
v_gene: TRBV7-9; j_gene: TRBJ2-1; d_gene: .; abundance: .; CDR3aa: CAGVLARDYNEQFF; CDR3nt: TGTGCCGGAGTCCTAGCGAGAGACTACAATGAGCAGTTCTTC
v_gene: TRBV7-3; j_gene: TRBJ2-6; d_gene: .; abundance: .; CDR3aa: CASSVKSSGANVLTF; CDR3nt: TGTGCCAGCAGCGTCAAGAGTTCTGGGGCCAACGTCCTGACTTTC
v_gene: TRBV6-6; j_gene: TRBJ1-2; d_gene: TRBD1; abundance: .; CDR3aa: CATGPQGAGGYTF; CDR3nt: TGTGCCACCGGACCTCAGGGGGCGGGTGGCTACACCTTC
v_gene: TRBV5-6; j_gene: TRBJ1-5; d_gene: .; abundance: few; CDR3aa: CASSSTPGLDQPQHF; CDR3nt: TGTGCCAGCAGCTCGACACCGGGACTAGATCAGCCCCAGCATTTT
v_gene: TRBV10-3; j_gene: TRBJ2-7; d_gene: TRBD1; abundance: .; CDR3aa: CAITGQGSYEQYF; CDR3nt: TGTGCCATCACTGGACAGGGATCCTACGAGCAGTACTTC
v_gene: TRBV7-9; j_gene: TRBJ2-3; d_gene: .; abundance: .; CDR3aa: CASSLVFRGTDTQYF; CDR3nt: TGTGCCAGCAGCTTAGTTTTCCGGGGAACAGATACGCAGTATTTT
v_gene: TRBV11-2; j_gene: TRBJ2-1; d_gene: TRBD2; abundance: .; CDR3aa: CASSLGTSVDEQFF; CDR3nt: TGTGCCAGCAGCTTAGGGACTAGTGTGGATGAGCAGTTCTTC
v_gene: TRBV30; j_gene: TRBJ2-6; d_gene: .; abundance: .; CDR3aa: CAWSLDTSGANVLTF; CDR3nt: TGTGCCTGGAGCCTAGACACCTCTGGGGCCAACGTCCTGACTTTC
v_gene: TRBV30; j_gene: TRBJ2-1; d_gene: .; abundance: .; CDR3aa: CAWSPLASSYNEQFF; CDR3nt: TGTGCCTGGAGTCCCCTGGCAAGCTCCTACAATGAGCAGTTCTTC
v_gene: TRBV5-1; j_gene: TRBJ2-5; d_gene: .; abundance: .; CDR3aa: CASSPPSTRIETAGIQETQYF; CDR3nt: TGCGCCAGCAGCCCACCATCAACCCGTATAGAGACAGCTGGTATTCAAGAGACCCAGTACTTC
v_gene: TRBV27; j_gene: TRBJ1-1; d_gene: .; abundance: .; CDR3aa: CASRAGTEAFF; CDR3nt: TGTGCCAGCAGAGCGGGCACTGAAGCTTTCTTT
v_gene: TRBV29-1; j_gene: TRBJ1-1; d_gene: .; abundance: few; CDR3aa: CSVLPPAGNTEAFF; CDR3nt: TGCAGCGTCCTACCACCGGCAGGAAACACTGAAGCTTTCTTT
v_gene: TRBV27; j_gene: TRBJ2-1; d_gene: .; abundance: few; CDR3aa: CATGPGLSSGRQFF; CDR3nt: TGTGCCACGGGCCCGGGACTCAGCTCAGGTCGGCAGTTCTTC
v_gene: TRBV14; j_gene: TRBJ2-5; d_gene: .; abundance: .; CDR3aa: CASSEAAQETQYF; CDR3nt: TGTGCCAGCAGCGAGGCGGCTCAAGAGACCCAGTACTTC
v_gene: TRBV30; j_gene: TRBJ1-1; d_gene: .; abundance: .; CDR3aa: CAWGAGREAFF; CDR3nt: TGTGCCTGGGGGGCAGGCCGAGAAGCTTTCTTT
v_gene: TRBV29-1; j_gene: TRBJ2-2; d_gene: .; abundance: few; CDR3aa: CSVDLRETNTGELFF; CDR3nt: TGCAGCGTTGATCTCAGGGAAACGAACACCGGGGAGCTGTTTTTT
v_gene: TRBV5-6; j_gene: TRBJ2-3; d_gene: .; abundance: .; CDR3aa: CASSQLGRVEDTQYF; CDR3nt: TGTGCCAGCAGCCAGCTTGGACGGGTGGAAGATACGCAGTATTTT